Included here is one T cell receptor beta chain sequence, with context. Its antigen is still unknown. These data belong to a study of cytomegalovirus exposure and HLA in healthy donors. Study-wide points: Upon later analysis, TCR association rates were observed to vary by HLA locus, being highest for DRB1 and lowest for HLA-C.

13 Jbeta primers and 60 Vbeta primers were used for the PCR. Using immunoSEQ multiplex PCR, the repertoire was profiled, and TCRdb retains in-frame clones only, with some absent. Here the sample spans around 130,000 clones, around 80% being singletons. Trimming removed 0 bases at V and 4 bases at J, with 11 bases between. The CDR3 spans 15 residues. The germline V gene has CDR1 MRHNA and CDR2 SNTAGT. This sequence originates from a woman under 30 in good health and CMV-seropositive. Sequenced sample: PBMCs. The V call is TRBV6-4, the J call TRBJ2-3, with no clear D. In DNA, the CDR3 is TGTGCCAGCAGTGACTCGGAGACTGCAGCAGATACGCAGTATTTT. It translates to CASSDSETAADTQYF.